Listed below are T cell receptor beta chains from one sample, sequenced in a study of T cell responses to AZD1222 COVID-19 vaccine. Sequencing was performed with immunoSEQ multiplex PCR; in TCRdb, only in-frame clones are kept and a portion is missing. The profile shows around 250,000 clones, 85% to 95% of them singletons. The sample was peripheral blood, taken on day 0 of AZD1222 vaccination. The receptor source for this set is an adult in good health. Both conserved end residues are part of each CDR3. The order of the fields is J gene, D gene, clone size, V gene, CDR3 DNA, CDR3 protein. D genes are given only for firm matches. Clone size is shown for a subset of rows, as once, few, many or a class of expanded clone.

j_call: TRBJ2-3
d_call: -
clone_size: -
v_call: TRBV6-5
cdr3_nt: TGTGCCAGCAACGTTGCTGGGACGGATACGCAGTATTTT
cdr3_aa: CASNVAGTDTQYF

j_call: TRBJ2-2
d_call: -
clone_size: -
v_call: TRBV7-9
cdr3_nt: TGTGCCACGGGGTGGGGGATGAGCACCGGGGAGCTGTTTTTT
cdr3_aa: CATGWGMSTGELFF

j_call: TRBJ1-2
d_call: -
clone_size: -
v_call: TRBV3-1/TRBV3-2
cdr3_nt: TGTGCCAGCAGCCCCCTTGGGAGGGACGGCTACACCTTC
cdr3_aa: CASSPLGRDGYTF

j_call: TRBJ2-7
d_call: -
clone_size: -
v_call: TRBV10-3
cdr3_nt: TGTGCCATCAGTGAGTCCAGGGACAACTACGAGCAGTACTTC
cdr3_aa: CAISESRDNYEQYF

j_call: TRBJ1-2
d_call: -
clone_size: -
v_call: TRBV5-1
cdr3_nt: TGCGCCAGCAACTACGGGACACTAGATAACTATGGCTACACCTTC
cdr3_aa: CASNYGTLDNYGYTF

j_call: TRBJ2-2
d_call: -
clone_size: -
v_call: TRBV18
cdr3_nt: TGTGCCAGCTCACCATACAGAGCGAACACCGGGGAGCTGTTTTTT
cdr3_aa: CASSPYRANTGELFF

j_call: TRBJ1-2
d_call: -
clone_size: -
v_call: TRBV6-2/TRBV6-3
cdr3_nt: TGTGCCAGCAGTGCCGCAATTGTGAGCTACACCTTC
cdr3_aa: CASSAAIVSYTF

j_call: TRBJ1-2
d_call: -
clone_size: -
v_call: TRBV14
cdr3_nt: TGTGCCAGCAGCCAACCCTCGGCGGGGGGCAAGATCTATGGCTACACCTTC
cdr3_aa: CASSQPSAGGKIYGYTF

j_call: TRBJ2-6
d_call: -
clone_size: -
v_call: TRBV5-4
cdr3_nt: TGTGCCAGCAGCCGGGCGGGGACCTCTGGGGCCAACGTCCTGACTTTC
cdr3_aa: CASSRAGTSGANVLTF

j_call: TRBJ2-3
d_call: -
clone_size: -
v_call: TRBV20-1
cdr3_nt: TGCAGTGCTAGTCCCGACACGATGAACACAGATACGCAGTATTTT
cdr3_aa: CSASPDTMNTDTQYF

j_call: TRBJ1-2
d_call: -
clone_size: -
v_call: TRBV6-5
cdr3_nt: TGTGCCAGCAGCCTAGGGGCGCAGGGGATCTATGGCTACACCTTC
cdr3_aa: CASSLGAQGIYGYTF

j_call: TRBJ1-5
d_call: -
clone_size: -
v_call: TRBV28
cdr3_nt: TGTGCCAGCAGTTTGGGAAACAGCAATAGCAATCAGCCCCAGCATTTT
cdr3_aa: CASSLGNSNSNQPQHF

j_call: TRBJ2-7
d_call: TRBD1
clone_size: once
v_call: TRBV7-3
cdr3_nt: TGTGCCAGCAGCTCGGGACAGAGCTACGAGCAGTACTTC
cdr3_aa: CASSSGQSYEQYF

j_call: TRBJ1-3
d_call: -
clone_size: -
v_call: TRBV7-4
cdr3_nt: TGTGCCAGCAGACGGACAGACTCTGGAAACACCATATATTTT
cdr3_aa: CASRRTDSGNTIYF

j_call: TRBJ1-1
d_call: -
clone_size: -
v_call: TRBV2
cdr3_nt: TGTGCCAGCAGCCAATCCTCTGAAGCTTTCTTT
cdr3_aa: CASSQSSEAFF

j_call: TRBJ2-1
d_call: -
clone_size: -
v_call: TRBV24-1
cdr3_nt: TGTGCCACCAGTGGGGGGGCAAGCTCCTACAATGAGCAGTTCTTC
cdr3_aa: CATSGGASSYNEQFF

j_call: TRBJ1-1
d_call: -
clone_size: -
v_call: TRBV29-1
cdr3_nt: TGCAGCGTTGATTCCGGGATGAACACTGAAGCTTTCTTT
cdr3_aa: CSVDSGMNTEAFF

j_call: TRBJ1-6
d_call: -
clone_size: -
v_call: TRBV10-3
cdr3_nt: TGTGCCATCCAAAGGGGCGGGGGAAAGGCCGATAATTCACCCCTCCACTTT
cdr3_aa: CAIQRGGGKADNSPLHF

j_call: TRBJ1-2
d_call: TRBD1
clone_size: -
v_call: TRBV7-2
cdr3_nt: TGTGCCAGCAGCTTAGGGGGACAGGGGTCGGCCTATGGCTACACCTTC
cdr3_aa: CASSLGGQGSAYGYTF

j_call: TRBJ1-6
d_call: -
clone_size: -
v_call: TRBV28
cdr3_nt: TGTGCCAGCAGCAGATTACCCTTTGAGTCACCCCTCCACTTT
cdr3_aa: CASSRLPFESPLHF

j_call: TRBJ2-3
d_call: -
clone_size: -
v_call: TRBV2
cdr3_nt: TGTGCCTCCCGGACGGATTCGGGTACAGATACGCAGTATTTT
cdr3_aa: CASRTDSGTDTQYF

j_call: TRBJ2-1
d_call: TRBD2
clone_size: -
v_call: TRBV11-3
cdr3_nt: TGTGCCAGCAGCTTAAATAGGCTGGGACTAGCTTCCTCCAATGAGCAGTTCTTC
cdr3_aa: CASSLNRLGLASSNEQFF

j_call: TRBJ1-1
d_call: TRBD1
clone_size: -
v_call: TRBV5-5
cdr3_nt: TGTGCCAGCAGCTTAGACAGGGCCACTGAAGCTTTCTTT
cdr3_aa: CASSLDRATEAFF

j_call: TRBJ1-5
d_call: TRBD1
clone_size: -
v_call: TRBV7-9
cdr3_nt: TGTGCCAGCAGCTTAGCCCCCGACAGGGGTCACAATCAGCCCCAGCATTTT
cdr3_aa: CASSLAPDRGHNQPQHF

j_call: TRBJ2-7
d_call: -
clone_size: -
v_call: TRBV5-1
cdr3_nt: TGCGCCAGCTCCGACTCCTACGAGCAGTACTTC
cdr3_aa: CASSDSYEQYF

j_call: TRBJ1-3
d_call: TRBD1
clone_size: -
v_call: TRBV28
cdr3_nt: TGTGCCAGCAGTGCGGGACAGGGCGGAAACACCATATATTTT
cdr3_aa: CASSAGQGGNTIYF

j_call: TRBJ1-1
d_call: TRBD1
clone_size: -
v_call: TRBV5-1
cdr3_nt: TGCGCCAGCAGCTCTAGACAGGGAGAAAGAACTTTCTTT
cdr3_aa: CASSSRQGERTFF

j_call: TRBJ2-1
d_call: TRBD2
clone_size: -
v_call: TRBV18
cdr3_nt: TGTGCCAGCTCCTATGAAGTAGGGGGACTAGGTTACAATGAGCAGTTCTTC
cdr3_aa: CASSYEVGGLGYNEQFF

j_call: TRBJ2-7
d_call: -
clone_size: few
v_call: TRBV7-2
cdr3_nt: TGTGCCAGCAGTAGGGGGGAGGGCCGCCGAGAGCAGTACTTC
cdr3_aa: CASSRGEGRREQYF

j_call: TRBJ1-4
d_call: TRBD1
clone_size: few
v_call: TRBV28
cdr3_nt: TGTGCCAGCAGTTCTGGACAGGGGAGCACTAATGAAAAACTGTTTTTT
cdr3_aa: CASSSGQGSTNEKLFF

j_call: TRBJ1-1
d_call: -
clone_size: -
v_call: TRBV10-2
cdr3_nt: TGCGCCAGCAGTGCGCAGGGAGGCTTGATGAACACTGAAGCTTTCTTT
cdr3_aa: CASSAQGGLMNTEAFF

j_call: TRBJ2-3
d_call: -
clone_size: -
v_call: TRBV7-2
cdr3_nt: TGTGCCAGCAGCTTAGGCTCGTTTTCGGATACGCAGTATTTT
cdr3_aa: CASSLGSFSDTQYF

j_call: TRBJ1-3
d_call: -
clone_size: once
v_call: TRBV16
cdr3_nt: TGTGCCAGCAGAAGCACCAACTCTGGAAACACCATATATTTT
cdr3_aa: CASRSTNSGNTIYF

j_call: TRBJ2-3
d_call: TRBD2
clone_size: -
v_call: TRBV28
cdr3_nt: TGTGCCAGCAGTAGCGGGGGGGCTGGCACAGATACGCAGTATTTT
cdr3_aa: CASSSGGAGTDTQYF

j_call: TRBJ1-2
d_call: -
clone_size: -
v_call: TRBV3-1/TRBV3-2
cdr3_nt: TGTGCCAGCAGCCGCACCTACAGGGATCGCGGTGGCTACACCTTC
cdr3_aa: CASSRTYRDRGGYTF

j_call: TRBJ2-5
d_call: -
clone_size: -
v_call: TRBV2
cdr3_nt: TGTGCCAGCAGTGACCGGGGAGAGACCCAGTACTTC
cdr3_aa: CASSDRGETQYF

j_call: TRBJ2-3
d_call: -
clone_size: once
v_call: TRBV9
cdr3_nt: TGTGCCAGCAGCGTAGCTGGAGATACGCAGTATTTT
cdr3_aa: CASSVAGDTQYF

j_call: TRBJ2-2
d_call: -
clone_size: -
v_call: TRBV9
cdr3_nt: TGTGCCAGCAGCGTAGGAGGGAGGTCCGGGGAGCTGTTTTTT
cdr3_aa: CASSVGGRSGELFF

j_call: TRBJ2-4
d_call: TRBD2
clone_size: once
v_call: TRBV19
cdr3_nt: TGTGCCAGTAGTACGAGCGGGGGTAACATTCAGTACTTC
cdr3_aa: CASSTSGGNIQYF

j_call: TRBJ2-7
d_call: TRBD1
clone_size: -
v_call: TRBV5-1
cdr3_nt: TGCGCCAGCAGCGTTCCGGGACAGGGCTCCTACGAGCAGTACTTC
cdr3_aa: CASSVPGQGSYEQYF

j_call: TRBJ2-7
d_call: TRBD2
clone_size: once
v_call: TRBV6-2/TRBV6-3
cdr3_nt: TGTGCCAGCAGCCCGGGACTAGCGGGAGCCTACGAGCAGTACTTC
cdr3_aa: CASSPGLAGAYEQYF

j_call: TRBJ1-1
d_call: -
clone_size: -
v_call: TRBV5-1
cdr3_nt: TGCGCCAGCAGCTTGGCCGGCGGTTGGTTGGGGAAAGCTTTCTTT
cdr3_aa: CASSLAGGWLGKAFF

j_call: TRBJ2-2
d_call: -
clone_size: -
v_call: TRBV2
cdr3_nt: TGTGCCAGCAGTGGGGGTCCCGGGGAGCTGTTTTTT
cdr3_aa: CASSGGPGELFF